The present TCR beta chain was sequenced within a study of pediatric ulcerative colitis. Across the whole study: Ulcerative colitis patients had pancolitis or left-sided colitis, with confirming histology. General observations from the study: Blood-derived T cells may be present in rectal pinch biopsies. All ulcerative colitis patients, but no controls, carried two rectal clonotypes. Compared with controls, ulcerative colitis showed greater blood-rectum clone sharing.

Points on this clone: Its antigen is unknown.

Rectal tissue came from one to two pinch biopsies taken at colonoscopy. Germline assignment: CDR1 KGHSH and CDR2 LQKENI. The CDR3 runs to 15 residues. V lost 6 bases, J lost 3 bases, and 18 bases lay in between. The assay was immunoSEQ multiplex PCR, and TCRdb's table has in-frame clones only and misses some. The table has approximately 38,000 clones, 60% to 75% seen once. The material sequenced was gut tissue. The TCR originated in a boy aged 5-17 years with severe ulcerative colitis. The chain recombines TRBV18 with TRBJ2-7, with D possibly TRBD1 on 5 matching bases. CDR3 residues: CASSLGQGEDYEQYF. CDR3 coding DNA: TGTGCCAGCTCTCTCGGGCAGGGCGAGGACTACGAGCAGTACTTC.